This section outlines one T cell receptor beta chain sequence together with its context. The data originate from a study of Graves' ophthalmopathy and Graves' hyperthyroidism. At the level of the study: Peripheral blood samples were taken at initial diagnosis, before any treatment.

The germline V gene encodes CDR1 LGHDT and CDR2 YNNKEL (reference sequence). Trimming took 3 bases from V and 5 from J, leaving 16 bases between them. This CDR3 is built from 15 residues. Amplifying from RNA transcripts, the study obtained TCR beta CDR3 regions. HTBI primers primed a first-round RT-PCR, and a second-round multiplex PCR followed. TCRdb reprocessed the multiplex PCR reads via MiXCR and lists one record per CDR3 protein. The sample has about 16,000 distinct CDR3 sequences, roughly 46% seen once; the top ten hold about 25%. No ophthalmopathy within 18 months of follow-up signified stable hyperthyroidism. Patients in the hyperthyroidism group, adults aged 18 to 65, were newly diagnosed, under 2 months' duration. Diagnosis used clinical symptoms, serum thyroxine, TRAb, thyroid ultrasound and orbital computed tomography.

The chain has TRBV3-1 and TRBJ2-5, with D possibly matching TRBD2 (5 bases). The specimen sequenced was peripheral blood. This TCR was sampled from a woman aged 40 to 50 with stable Graves' hyperthyroidism. The CDR3 loop is CASSQSTWTGETQYF. The CDR3 DNA sequence: TGTGCCAGCAGCCAGTCCACCTGGACGGGGGAGACCCAGTACTTC.